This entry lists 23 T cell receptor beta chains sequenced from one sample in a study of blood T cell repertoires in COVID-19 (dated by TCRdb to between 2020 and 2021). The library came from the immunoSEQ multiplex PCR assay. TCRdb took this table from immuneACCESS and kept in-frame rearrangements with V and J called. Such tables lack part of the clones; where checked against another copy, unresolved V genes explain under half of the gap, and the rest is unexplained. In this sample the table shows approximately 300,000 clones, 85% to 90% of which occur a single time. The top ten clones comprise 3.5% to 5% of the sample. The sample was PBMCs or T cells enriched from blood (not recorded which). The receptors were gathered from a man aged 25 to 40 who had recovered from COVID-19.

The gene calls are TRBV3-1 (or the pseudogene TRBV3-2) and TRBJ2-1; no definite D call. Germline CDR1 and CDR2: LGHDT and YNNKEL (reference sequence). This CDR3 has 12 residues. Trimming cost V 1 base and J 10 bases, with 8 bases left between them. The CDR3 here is CASSQAPREQFF. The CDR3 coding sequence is TGTGCCAGCAGCCAAGCTCCCAGAGAGCAGTTCTTC.

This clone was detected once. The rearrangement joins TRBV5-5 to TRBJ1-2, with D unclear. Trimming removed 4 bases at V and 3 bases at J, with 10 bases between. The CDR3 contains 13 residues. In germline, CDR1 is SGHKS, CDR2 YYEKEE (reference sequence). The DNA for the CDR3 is TGTGCCAGCAGCCCCGGACTGCACTATGGCTACACCTTC. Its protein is CASSPGLHYGYTF.

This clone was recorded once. DNA of the CDR3: TGTGCCAGCAGCTTAGGGGACAGGGGCTCTGAAGCTTTCTTT. Translated, it gives CASSLGDRGSEAFF. The chain combines TRBV7-9 with TRBJ1-1; 10 nucleotides match TRBD1. CDR1 is SEHNR, CDR2 FQNEAQ, per germline (reference sequence). The V gene end was trimmed by 1 base and the J gene end by 6 bases; junction bases not matched to a gene: 2. The CDR3 has 14 amino acids.

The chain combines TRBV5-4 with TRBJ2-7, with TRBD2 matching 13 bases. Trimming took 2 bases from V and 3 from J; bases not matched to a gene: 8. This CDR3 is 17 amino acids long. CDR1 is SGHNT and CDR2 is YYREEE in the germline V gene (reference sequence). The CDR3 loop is CASSLGLAGEKSYEQYF. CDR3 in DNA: TGTGCCAGCAGCTTAGGACTAGCGGGAGAGAAAAGCTACGAGCAGTACTTC.

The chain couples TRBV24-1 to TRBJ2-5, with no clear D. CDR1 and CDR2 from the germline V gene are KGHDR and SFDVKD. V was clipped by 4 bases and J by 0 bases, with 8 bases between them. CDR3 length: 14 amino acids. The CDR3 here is CATSDVANQETQYF. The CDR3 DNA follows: TGTGCCACCAGTGACGTTGCGAACCAAGAGACCCAGTACTTC.

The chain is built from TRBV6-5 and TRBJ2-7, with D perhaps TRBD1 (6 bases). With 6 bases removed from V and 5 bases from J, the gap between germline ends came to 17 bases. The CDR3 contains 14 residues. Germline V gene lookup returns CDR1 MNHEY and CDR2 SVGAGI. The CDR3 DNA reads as TGTGCCAGCAGAAGTTTTGGGGGCTTCGACGAGCAGTACTTC. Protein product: CASRSFGGFDEQYF.

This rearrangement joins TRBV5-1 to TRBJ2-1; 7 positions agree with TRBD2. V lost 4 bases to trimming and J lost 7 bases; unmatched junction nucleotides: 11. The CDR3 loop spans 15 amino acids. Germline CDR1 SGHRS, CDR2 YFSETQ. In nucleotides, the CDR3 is TGCGCCAGCAGCGCAGCTTCGGGACTACCTAATGAGCAGTTCTTC. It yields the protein CASSAASGLPNEQFF.

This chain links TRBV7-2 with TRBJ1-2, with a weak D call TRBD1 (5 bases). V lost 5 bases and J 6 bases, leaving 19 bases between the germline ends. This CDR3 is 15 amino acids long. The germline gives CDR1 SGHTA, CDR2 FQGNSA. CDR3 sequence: CASSASGFQFHGYTF. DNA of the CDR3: TGTGCCAGCAGCGCATCAGGGTTTCAGTTTCATGGCTACACCTTC.

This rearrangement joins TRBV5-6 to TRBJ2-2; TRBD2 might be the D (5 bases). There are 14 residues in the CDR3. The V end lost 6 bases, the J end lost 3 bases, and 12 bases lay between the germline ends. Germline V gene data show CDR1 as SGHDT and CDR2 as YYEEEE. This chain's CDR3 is CASIRVGDTGELFF. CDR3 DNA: TGTGCCAGCATCCGGGTCGGGGACACCGGGGAGCTGTTTTTT.

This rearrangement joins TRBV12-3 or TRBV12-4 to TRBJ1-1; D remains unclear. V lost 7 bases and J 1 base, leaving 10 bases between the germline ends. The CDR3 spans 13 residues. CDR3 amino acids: CASTPPGNTEAFF. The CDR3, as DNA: TGTGCCAGCACCCCTCCGGGGAACACTGAAGCTTTCTTT.

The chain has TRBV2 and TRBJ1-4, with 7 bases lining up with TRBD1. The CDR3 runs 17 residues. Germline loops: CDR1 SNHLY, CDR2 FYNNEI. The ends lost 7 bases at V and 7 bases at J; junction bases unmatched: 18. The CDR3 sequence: CASTRGTRQGIGEKLFF. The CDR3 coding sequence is TGTGCCAGCACCCGGGGGACTAGACAGGGTATAGGTGAAAAACTGTTTTTT.

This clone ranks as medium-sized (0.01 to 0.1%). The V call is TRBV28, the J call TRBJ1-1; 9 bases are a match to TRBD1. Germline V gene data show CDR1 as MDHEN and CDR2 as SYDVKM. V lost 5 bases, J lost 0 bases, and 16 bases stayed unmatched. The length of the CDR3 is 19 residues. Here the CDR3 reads CASSPRGDRAEGLNTEAFF. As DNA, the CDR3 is TGTGCCAGCAGTCCTAGGGGGGACAGGGCCGAGGGGCTGAACACTGAAGCTTTCTTT.

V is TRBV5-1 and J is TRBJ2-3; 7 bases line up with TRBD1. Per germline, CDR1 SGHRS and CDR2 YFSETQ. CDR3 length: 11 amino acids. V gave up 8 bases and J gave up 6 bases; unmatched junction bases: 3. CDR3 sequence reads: CASQQGDTQYF. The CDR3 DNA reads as TGCGCCAGTCAACAGGGGGATACGCAGTATTTT.

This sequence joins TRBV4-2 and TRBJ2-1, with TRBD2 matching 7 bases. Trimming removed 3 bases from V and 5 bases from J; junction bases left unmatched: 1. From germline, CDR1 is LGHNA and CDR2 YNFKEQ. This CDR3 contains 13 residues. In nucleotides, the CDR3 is TGTGCCAGCAGCCAGCGGGAGAACAATGAGCAGTTCTTC. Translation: CASSQRENNEQFF.

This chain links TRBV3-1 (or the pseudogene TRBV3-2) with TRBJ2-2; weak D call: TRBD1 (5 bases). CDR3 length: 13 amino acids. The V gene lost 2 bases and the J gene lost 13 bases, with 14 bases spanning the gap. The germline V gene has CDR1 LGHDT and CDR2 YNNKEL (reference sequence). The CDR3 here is CASSQMVQRGLFF. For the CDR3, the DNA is TGTGCCAGCAGCCAAATGGTTCAAAGGGGGCTGTTTTTT.

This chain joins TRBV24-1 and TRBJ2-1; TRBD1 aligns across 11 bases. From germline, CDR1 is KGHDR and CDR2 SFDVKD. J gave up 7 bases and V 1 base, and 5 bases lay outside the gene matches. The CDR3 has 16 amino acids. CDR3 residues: CATSDLGGQGVNEQFF. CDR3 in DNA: TGTGCCACCAGTGATTTAGGGGGACAGGGGGTGAATGAGCAGTTCTTC.

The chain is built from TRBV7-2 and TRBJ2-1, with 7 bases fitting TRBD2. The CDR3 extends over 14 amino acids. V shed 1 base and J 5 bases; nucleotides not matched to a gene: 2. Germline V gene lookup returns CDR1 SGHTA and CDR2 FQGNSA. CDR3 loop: CASSLGRENNEQFF. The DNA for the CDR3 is TGTGCCAGCAGCTTAGGGCGGGAGAACAATGAGCAGTTCTTC.

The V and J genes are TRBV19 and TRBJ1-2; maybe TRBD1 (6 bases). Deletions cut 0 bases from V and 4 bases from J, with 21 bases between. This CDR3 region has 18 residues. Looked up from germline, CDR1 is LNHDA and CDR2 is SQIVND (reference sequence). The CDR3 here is CASSIDPRPGDASYGYTF. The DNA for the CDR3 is TGTGCCAGTAGTATAGATCCTAGGCCAGGGGACGCATCCTATGGCTACACCTTC.

CDR3 sequence reads: CSADPGRGNTEAFF. The CDR3 bases are TGCAGCGCTGATCCTGGACGGGGGAACACTGAAGCTTTCTTT. The chain uses TRBV29-1 and TRBJ1-1, with D unclear. CDR1 SQVTM and CDR2 ANQGSEA come from the germline V gene. V shed 7 bases and J shed 1 base, with 16 bases lying between them. The CDR3 sequence is 14 residues long.

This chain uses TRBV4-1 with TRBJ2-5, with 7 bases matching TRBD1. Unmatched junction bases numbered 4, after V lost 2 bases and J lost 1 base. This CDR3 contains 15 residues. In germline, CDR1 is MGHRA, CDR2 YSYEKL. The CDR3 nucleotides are TGCGCCAGCAGCCAACCAGACAGGGTCCAAGAGACCCAGTACTTC. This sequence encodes CASSQPDRVQETQYF.

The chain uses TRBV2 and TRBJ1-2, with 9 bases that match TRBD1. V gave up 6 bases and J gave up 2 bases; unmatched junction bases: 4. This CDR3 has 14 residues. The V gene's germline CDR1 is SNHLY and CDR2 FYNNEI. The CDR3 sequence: CASSSGTGNYGYTF. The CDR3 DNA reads TGTGCCAGCAGCTCCGGGACAGGGAACTATGGCTACACCTTC.

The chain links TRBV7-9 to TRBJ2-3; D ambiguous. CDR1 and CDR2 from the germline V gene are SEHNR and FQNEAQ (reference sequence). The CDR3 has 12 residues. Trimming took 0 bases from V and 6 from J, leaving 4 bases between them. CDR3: CASSLALDTQYF. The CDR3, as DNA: TGTGCCAGCAGCTTAGCTCTCGATACGCAGTATTTT.

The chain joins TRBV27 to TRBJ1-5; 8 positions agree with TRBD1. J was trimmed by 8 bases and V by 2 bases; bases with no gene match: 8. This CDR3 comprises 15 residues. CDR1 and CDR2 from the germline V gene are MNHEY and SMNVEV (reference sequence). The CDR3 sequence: CASSLKGQALKPQHF. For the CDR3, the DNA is TGTGCCAGCAGTTTAAAGGGACAGGCCCTCAAGCCCCAGCATTTT.